This TCR beta chain was recorded in a study of CD8+ T cells in alopecia areata. Study-level information: Treated patients were given 5 to 10 mg oral tofacitinib twice daily. Study outcomes and limitations: The study also sequences resident alphabeta T cells of normal skin in scalp samples. In lesional scalp, particularly from alopecia totalis/universalis, clonality was higher than in normal scalp.

Following RNA extraction, reverse transcription yielded cDNA that acted as the sequencing template. Using immunoSEQ multiplex PCR, the repertoire was profiled, and TCRdb retains in-frame clones only, with some absent. The table records some 190,000 clones, approximately 70% of them present only once. The V end was cut by 7 bases, the J end by 9 bases, with 16 bases between. Germline V gene lookup returns CDR1 SQVTM and CDR2 ANQGSEA. The CDR3 consists of 12 residues. Treatment reported: oral pan-JAK inhibitor, 5-10 mg twice daily. A FACSAria was used to sort CD4+ and CD8+ T cells. These cells came from PBMCs. For this clone: Its antigen is undetermined.

The material sequenced was CD4+ T cells sorted from blood, taken between weeks 44 and 45, from a patient treated with tofacitinib. V gene TRBV29-1 combines with J gene TRBJ2-1; D gene unclear. The clonotype was recovered from a human donor with alopecia areata. The CDR3 nucleotides are TGCAGCGCCGCTGCGCAGAGACGTGAGCAGTTCTTC. It encodes CSAAAQRREQFF.